This T cell receptor (beta chain) was observed in a study of blood T cell repertoires in COVID-19. Study overall: The United States, Italy and Spain supplied acute and convalescent COVID-19 samples. Sources were T cells, B-cell-depleted T cells, or PBMCs; the material itself was cDNA or gDNA.

Deletions cut 5 bases from V and 3 bases from J, with 7 bases between. Germline V lookup: CDR1 KGHDR, CDR2 SFDVKD. The CDR3 has 13 residues. Individuals aged 18 to 89 years were recruited from roughly 22 US areas. As originally analysed: How many nucleated cells were present was estimated from reference gene primer amplification. The assay was immunoSEQ multiplex PCR, and TCRdb's table has in-frame clones only and misses some. V, J and clone size were drawn from that table, and D and trimming were deduced from the DNA. In the table there are 320,000 or so clones, roughly 87% of which are singletons. This receptor was obtained from a woman in her 30s who had recovered from COVID-19. Sequenced: PBMCs or T cells enriched from blood (not recorded which). The rearrangement joins TRBV24-1 to TRBJ2-1, with D uncertain. This chain's CDR3 is CATSGASYNEQFF. CDR3 nucleotide sequence: TGTGCCACCAGTGGGGCCAGCTACAATGAGCAGTTCTTC.